These 2 T cell receptor beta chains were sequenced from one sample in a study of shared clonotypes between healthy human individuals (TCRdb year 2020). The library was produced with the immunoSEQ multiplex PCR assay. Imported from immuneACCESS, the table was reduced by TCRdb to in-frame sequences with V and J called. These copies leave out some clones; in studies compared against another copy, an unresolved V gene accounts for under half, and the cause of the remainder is not known. Within this sample are about 2 million clones, with approximately 95% of them counted one time only. Roughly 1% of the sample comes from the top ten. CD8 naive samples were CD45RO-negative cells positively selected for CCR7, giving a CD45RA+CCR7+ population that excluded TemRA cells. Sequencing was done on a sample of naive CD8+ T cells sorted from blood. Taken with the paper, the label for cell subset or site translates to: CD45RA+CCR7+. Every receptor here comes from a young man in good health.

The chain recombines TRBV28 with TRBJ2-5; 12 nucleotides match TRBD1. The CDR3 contains 18 residues. V dropped 5 bases and J dropped 4; count of bases not matched to a gene: 14. CDR1 and CDR2 from the germline V gene are MDHEN and SYDVKM. CDR3 nucleotide sequence: TGTGCCAGCAGTACTGACAAAATAGGGACAGGGGGCATAGAGACCCAGTACTTC. Protein: CASSTDKIGTGGIETQYF.

The chain has TRBV18 and TRBJ2-7; D is uncertain. Trimming pared 2 bases from V and 3 bases from J, leaving 8 bases between. Germline V gene lookup returns CDR1 KGHSH and CDR2 LQKENI. The CDR3 runs to 13 residues. Here the CDR3 reads CASSPNTRYEQYF. CDR3 DNA sequence: TGTGCCAGCTCACCAAATACCCGCTACGAGCAGTACTTC.